The 13 T cell receptor beta chains presented below share a single source sample, sequenced in a study of T cells in Graves' hyperthyroidism and ophthalmopathy. RNA transcripts provided the source from which TCR beta CDR3 regions were amplified. During a first-round RT-PCR of the TCR CDR3, the HTBI primer set was used. From the multiplex PCR reads, TCRdb called clonotypes with MiXCR, one entry per CDR3 protein. The sample consists of some 440,000 distinct CDR3 sequences, approximately 14% of them appearing once. The source material was blood. These receptors came from a woman in her late teens or twenties with Graves' hyperthyroidism.

There are many counts of this clonotype. This chain connects TRBV12-3 or TRBV12-4 to TRBJ2-5; D unresolved. This CDR3 is built from 14 residues. Between the trimmed V and J ends, which lost 2 bases and 3 bases, there was a span of 10 bases. CDR3 in DNA: TGTGCCAGCAGTTTATGGGGAAGGGAAGAGACCCAGTACTTC. This translates into CASSLWGREETQYF.

This clonotype showed up just a few times. This chain connects TRBV7-2 to TRBJ2-3; D may be TRBD2 (5 bases). CDR1 is SGHTA, CDR2 FQGNSA, per germline. Trimming cost V 2 bases and J 4 bases, with 10 bases left between them. The CDR3 is 14 amino acids. CDR3 region: CASSLISVADTQYF. CDR3 in DNA: TGTGCCAGCAGCTTAATTAGCGTCGCAGATACGCAGTATTTT.

This clonotype has at least ten counts. The rearrangement uses TRBV24-1 and TRBJ2-1, with 9 bases aligning to TRBD2. This CDR3 spans 14 amino acids. V shed 9 bases and J 9 bases; nucleotides not matched to a gene: 11. Germline V gene data show CDR1 as KGHDR and CDR2 as SFDVKD. CDR3 amino acids: CATGSGRIVGEQFF. The CDR3 DNA sequence: TGTGCCACCGGTAGCGGGAGAATAGTCGGTGAGCAGTTCTTC.

This clonotype was counted at least ten times. The V and J genes are TRBV7-3 and TRBJ2-6, with 7 bases matching TRBD1. The CDR3 spans 15 residues. The V segment lost 5 bases and the J segment 2 bases; nucleotides outside the gene matches: 3. Germline V gene sequence: CDR1 SGHTA, CDR2 FQGTGA. The CDR3 is CASSHDRAGANVLTF. CDR3 DNA sequence: TGTGCCAGCAGCCACGACAGGGCTGGGGCCAACGTCCTGACTTTC.

Concerning this clonotype: A clone one base away is much larger, so this may be a read error. The V gene is TRBV11-3, the J gene TRBJ2-3, with TRBD2 as a possible D gene (6 bases). The length of the CDR3 is 15 residues. The germline V gene encodes CDR1 SGHNT and CDR2 YENEEA. V was pared by 3 bases and J by 2 bases, with 12 bases between. The CDR3 DNA is TGTGCCAGCAGCTTGTACAGGACTAACACAGATACGCAGTATTTT. Its protein product is CASSLYRTNTDTQYF.

V and J are TRBV5-5 and TRBJ2-1; 11 bases are shared with TRBD2. V shed 3 bases and J 7 bases; nucleotides not matched to a gene: 9. Germline CDR1 and CDR2: SGHKS and YYEKEE (reference sequence). This CDR3 is built from 16 residues. The CDR3: CASSWGSGGARNEQFF. In DNA, the CDR3 is TGTGCCAGCAGCTGGGGTAGCGGGGGGGCCAGGAATGAGCAGTTCTTC. Full variable domain (remainder filled in from reference TRBV5-5 and TRBJ2-1): DAGVTQSPTHLIKTRGQQVTLRCSPISGHKSVSWYQQVLGQGPQFIFQYYEKEERGRGNFPDRFSARQFPNYSSELNVNALLLGDSALYLCASSWGSGGARNEQFFGPGTRLTVL.

This clonotype occurred many times. The chain joins TRBV11-2 to TRBJ1-2; D perhaps matches TRBD1 (5 bases). Germline assignment: CDR1 SGHAT and CDR2 FQNNGV. V dropped 5 bases and J dropped 0 bases, with 16 bases sitting between them. The CDR3 consists of 16 residues. The CDR3 nucleotides read TGTGCCAGCAGCACACCCCGGGGGGGTCCTAACTATGGCTACACCTTC. This encodes CASSTPRGGPNYGYTF.

The table lists this clonotype with a few counts. This chain connects TRBV28 to TRBJ2-1, with 10 bases that match TRBD1. Germline V lookup: CDR1 MDHEN, CDR2 SYDVKM. Trimming took 7 bases from V and 6 from J; bases not matched to a gene: 15. The CDR3 has 17 amino acids. The CDR3 coding sequence is TGTGCCAGCAACCGCGTTTCCGGGACAGGGGATTTCAATGAGCAGTTCTTC. This translates into CASNRVSGTGDFNEQFF.

This clonotype has a count of ten or more. V and J are TRBV6-2 or TRBV6-3 and TRBJ2-7, with 9 bases lining up with TRBD1. The CDR3 loop spans 14 amino acids. In germline, CDR1 is MNHEY, CDR2 SVGEGT. The ends lost 2 bases at V and 6 bases at J; junction bases unmatched: 5. The CDR3 here is CASSYTGTGIEQYF. The CDR3 coding sequence is TGTGCCAGCAGTTACACCGGGACAGGGATCGAGCAGTACTTC.

This clonotype has just a few counts. The J gene is TRBJ2-3, the V gene TRBV4-1; 7 bases agree with TRBD2. V trimming: 2 bases; J trimming: 8 bases; junction bases outside the gene matches: 7. Germline values: CDR1 MGHRA, CDR2 YSYEKL. This CDR3 region has 14 residues. CDR3 coding DNA: TGCGCCAGCAGCCAATTTGCGGGAGTGGGTACGCAGTATTTT. Amino acids: CASSQFAGVGTQYF.

The chain links TRBV27 to TRBJ2-1; D is ambiguous. The CDR3 totals 14 residues. Germline V CDR1 and CDR2: MNHEY, SMNVEV (reference sequence). V was cut by 2 bases and J by 6 bases, with 11 bases left in between. The CDR3 coding sequence is TGTGCCAGCAGTTTAGGCCATAAGGGCAATGAGCAGTTCTTC. The encoded protein is CASSLGHKGNEQFF.

The chain recombines TRBV5-1 with TRBJ2-2, with D perhaps assigned TRBD1 or TRBD2 (6 bases each). The germline CDR1 and CDR2 sequences are SGHRS and YFSETQ. There are 16 residues in the CDR3. Trimming stripped 9 bases from V and 2 bases from J, with 20 bases between. The CDR3 sequence: CATQPRGPSNTGELFF. The CDR3 DNA reads TGCGCCACCCAACCCCGGGGGCCATCAAACACCGGGGAGCTGTTTTTT.

The chain combines TRBV28 with TRBJ2-7; 7 nucleotides align to TRBD2. J lost 5 bases, V lost 5 bases, and 6 bases had no gene match. The CDR3 runs 13 residues. CDR1 and CDR2 (germline): MDHEN, SYDVKM. For the CDR3, the DNA is TGTGCCAGCAGTGTTGGGGGGGGGGACGAGCAGTACTTC. Amino acids: CASSVGGGDEQYF.